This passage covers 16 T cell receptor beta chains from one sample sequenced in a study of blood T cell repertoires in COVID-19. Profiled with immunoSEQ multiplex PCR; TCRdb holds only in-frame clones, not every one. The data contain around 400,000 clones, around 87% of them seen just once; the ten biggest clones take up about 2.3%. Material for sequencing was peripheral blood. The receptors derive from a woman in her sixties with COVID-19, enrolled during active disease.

CDR3 protein: CASSNLAGDTDTQYF. The DNA for the CDR3 is TGTGCCAGCAGCAACCTAGCGGGGGACACAGATACGCAGTATTTT. This rearrangement joins TRBV3-1 (or the pseudogene TRBV3-2) to TRBJ2-3; TRBD2 matches at 10 bases. Per germline, CDR1 LGHDT and CDR2 YNNKEL (reference sequence). V shed 5 bases, J shed 2 bases, and the junction held 4 bases outside the gene matches. The CDR3 contains 15 residues.

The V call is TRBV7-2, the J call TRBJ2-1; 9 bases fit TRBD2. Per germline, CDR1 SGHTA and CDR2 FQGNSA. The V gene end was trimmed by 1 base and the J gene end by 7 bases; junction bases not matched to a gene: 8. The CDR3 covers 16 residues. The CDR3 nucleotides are TGTGCCAGCAGCTTAGTGTGGGGACTAGCCTCTAATGAGCAGTTCTTC. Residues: CASSLVWGLASNEQFF.

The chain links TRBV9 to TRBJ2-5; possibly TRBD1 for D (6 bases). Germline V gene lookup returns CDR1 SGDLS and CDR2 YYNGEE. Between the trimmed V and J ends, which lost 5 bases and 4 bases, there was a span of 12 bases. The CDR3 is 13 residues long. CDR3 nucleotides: TGTGCCAGCAGTACAGGGACCCTAGAGACCCAGTACTTC. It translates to CASSTGTLETQYF.

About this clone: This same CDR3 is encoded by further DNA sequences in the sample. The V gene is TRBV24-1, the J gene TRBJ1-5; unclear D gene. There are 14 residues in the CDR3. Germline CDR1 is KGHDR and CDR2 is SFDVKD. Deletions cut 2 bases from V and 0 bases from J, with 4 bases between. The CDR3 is CATSDSLSNQPQHF. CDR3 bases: TGTGCCACCAGTGATTCACTTAGCAATCAGCCCCAGCATTTT.

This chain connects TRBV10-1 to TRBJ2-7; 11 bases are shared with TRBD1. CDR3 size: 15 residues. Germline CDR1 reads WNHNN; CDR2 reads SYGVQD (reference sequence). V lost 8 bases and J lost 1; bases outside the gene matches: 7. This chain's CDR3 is CASATGQGVSYEQYF. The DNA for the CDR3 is TGCGCCAGCGCTACGGGACAGGGGGTGTCCTACGAGCAGTACTTC.

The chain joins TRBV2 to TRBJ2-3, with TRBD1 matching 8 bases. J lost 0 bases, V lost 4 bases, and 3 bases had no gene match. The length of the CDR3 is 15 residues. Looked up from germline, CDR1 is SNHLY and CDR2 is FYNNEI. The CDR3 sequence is CASSVQGASTDTQYF. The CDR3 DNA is TGTGCCAGCAGTGTGCAGGGGGCTAGCACAGATACGCAGTATTTT.

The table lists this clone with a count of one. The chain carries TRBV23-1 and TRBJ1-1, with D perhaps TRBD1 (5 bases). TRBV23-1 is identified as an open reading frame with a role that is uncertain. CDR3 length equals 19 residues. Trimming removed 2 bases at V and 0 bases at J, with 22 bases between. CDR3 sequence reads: CASSQGVRSGGALNTEAFF. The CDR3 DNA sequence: TGCGCCAGCAGTCAAGGGGTACGTTCAGGAGGGGCCCTGAACACTGAAGCTTTCTTT.

Written as DNA, the CDR3 is TGTGCCAGCAGAGCACAGGGTTATGCTGAAGCTTTCTTT. Its protein is CASRAQGYAEAFF. The chain uses TRBV6-5 and TRBJ1-1; perhaps TRBD1 as D (6 bases). The CDR3 loop spans 13 amino acids. Trimming removed 6 bases from V and 6 bases from J, with 14 bases in between. Germline V lookup: CDR1 MNHEY, CDR2 SVGAGI.

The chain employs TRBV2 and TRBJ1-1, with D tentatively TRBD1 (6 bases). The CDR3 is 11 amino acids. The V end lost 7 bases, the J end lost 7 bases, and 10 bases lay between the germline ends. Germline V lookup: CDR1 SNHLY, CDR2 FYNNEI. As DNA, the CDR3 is TGTGCCAGCATGGGACACCTTGAAGCTTTCTTT. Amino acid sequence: CASMGHLEAFF. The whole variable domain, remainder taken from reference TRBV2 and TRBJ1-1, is EPEVTQTPSHQVTQMGQEVILRCVPISNHLYFYWYRQILGQKVEFLVSFYNNEISEKSEIFDDQFSVERPDGSNFTLKIRSTKLEDSAMYFCASMGHLEAFFGQGTRLTVV.

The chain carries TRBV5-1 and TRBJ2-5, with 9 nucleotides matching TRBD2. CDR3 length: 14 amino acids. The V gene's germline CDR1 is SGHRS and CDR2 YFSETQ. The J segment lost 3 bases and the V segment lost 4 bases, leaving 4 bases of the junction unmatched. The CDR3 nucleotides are TGCGCCAGCAGCCAAGGACTAGCGAAAGAGACCCAGTACTTC. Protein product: CASSQGLAKETQYF. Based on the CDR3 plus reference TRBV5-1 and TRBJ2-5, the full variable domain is KAGVTQTPRYLIKTRGQQVTLSCSPISGHRSVSWYQQTPGQGLQFLFEYFSETQRNKGNFPGRFSGRQFSNSRSEMNVSTLELGDSALYLCASSQGLAKETQYFGPGTRLLVL.

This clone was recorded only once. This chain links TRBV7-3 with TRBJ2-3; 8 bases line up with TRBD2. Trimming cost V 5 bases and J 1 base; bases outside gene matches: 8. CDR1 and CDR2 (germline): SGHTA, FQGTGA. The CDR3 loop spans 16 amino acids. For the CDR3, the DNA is TGTGCCAGCAGCCGCCGGGGGGGAGAGGGCACAGATACGCAGTATTTT. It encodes CASSRRGGEGTDTQYF.

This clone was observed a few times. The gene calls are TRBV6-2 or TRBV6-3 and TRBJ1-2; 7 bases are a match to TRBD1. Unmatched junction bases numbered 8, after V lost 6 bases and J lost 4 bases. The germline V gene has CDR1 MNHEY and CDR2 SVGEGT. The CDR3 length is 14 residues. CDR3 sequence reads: CASSHGQVLYGYTF. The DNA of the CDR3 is TGTGCCAGCAGCCATGGACAGGTGCTCTATGGCTACACCTTC.

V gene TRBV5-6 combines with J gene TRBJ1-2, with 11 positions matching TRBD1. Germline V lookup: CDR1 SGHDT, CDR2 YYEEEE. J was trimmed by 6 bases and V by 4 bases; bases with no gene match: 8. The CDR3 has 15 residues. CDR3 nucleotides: TGTGCCAGCAGCCTTGGACAGGGGGCAGTGGATGGCTACACCTTC. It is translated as CASSLGQGAVDGYTF. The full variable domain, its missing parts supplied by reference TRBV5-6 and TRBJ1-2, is DAGVTQSPTHLIKTRGQQVTLRCSPKSGHDTVSWYQQALGQGPQFIFQYYEEEERQRGNFPDRFSGHQFPNYSSELNVNALLLGDSALYLCASSLGQGAVDGYTFGSGTRLTVV.

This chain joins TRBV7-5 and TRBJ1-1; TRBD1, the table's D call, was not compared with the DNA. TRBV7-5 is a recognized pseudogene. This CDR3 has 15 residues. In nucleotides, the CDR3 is TGTGTCAGAAGCTCCGGGACAGGCCAGAACACTGAAGCTTTCTTT. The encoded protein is CVRSSGTGQNTEAFF.

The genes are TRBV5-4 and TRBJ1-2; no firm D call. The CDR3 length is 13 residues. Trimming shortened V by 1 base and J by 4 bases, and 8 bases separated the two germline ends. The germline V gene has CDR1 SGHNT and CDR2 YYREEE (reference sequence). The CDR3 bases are TGTGCCAGCAGCTTGCGCGTCGGCTATGGCTACACCTTC. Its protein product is CASSLRVGYGYTF.

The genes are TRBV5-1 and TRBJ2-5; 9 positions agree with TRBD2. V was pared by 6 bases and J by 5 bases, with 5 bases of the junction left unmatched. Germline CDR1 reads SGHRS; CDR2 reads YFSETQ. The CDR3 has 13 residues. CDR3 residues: CASMAGGRETQYF. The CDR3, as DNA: TGCGCCAGCATGGCGGGGGGGCGTGAGACCCAGTACTTC.